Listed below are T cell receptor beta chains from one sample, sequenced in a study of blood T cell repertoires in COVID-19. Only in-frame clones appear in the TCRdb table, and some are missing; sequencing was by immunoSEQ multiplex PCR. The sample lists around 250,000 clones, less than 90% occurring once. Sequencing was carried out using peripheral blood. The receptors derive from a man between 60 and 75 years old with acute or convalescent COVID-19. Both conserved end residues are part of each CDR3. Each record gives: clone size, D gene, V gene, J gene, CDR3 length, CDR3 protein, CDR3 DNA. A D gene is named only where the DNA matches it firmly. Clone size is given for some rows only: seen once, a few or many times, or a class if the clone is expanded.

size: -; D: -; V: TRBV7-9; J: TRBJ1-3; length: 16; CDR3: CASSPRGRGEGNTIYF; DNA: TGTGCCAGCAGCCCCCGGGGCAGGGGAGAAGGAAACACCATATATTTT
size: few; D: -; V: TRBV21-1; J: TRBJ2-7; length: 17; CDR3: CASSTSHRGQGSHEQYF; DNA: TGTGCCAGCAGCACCTCCCACAGGGGACAGGGGTCCCACGAGCAGTACTTC
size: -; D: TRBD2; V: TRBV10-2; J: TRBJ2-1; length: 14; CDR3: CASRGAGGPREQFF; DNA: TGCGCCAGCAGGGGAGCGGGAGGGCCTCGTGAGCAGTTCTTC
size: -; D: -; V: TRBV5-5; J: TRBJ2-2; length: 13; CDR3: CATGQPNTGELFF; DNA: TGTGCCACGGGACAACCAAACACCGGGGAGCTGTTTTTT
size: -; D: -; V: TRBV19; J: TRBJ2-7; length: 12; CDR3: CASSPGLYEQYF; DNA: TGTGCCAGTAGTCCGGGACTCTACGAGCAGTACTTC
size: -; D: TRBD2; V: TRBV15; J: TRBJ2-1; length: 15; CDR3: CATSPLAGDRTEQFF; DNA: TGTGCCACCAGCCCACTAGCGGGAGATCGCACTGAGCAGTTCTTC
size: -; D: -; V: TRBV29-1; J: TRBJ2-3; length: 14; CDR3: CSVTSRGEADTQYF; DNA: TGCAGCGTTACTAGTCGGGGAGAGGCAGATACGCAGTATTTT
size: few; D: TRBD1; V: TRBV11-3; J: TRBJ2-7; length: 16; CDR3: CASSLGGTRGQNEQYF; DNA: TGTGCCAGCAGCTTAGGAGGGACCAGGGGGCAGAACGAGCAGTACTTC
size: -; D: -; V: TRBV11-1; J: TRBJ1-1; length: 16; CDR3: CASSLIQGQFNTEAFF; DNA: TGTGCCAGCAGTTTGATCCAGGGACAATTTAACACTGAAGCTTTCTTT
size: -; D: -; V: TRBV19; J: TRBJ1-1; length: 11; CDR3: CASFTRTQAFF; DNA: TGTGCCAGCTTTACCCGTACTCAAGCTTTCTTT
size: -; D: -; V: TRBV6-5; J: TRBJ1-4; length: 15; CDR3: CASMTGGSVNEKLFF; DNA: TGTGCCAGCATGACGGGAGGCTCGGTTAATGAAAAACTGTTTTTT
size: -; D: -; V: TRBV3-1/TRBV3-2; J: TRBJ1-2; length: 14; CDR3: CASSQERENYGYTF; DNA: TGTGCCAGCAGCCAAGAACGGGAGAACTATGGCTACACCTTC
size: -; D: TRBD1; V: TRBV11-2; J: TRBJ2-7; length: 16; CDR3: CASSLERARGRAEQYF; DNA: TGTGCCAGCAGCTTAGAGAGGGCCAGGGGGCGCGCCGAGCAGTACTTC
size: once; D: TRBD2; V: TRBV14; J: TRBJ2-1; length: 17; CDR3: CASSPPGWREGGNEQFF; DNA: TGTGCCAGCAGCCCCCCCGGTTGGCGGGAGGGAGGAAATGAGCAGTTCTTC
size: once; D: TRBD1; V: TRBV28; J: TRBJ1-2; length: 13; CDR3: CASIRGGGDGYTF; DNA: TGTGCCAGCATTCGTGGAGGGGGCGATGGCTACACCTTC
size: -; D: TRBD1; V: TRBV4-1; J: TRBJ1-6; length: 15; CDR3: CASSQGGTGNSPLHF; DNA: TGCGCCAGCAGCCAAGGAGGGACAGGGAATTCACCCCTCCACTTT
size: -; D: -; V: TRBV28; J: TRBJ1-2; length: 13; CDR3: CASSLSRPGGYTF; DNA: TGTGCCAGCAGTTTATCTCGACCCGGGGGCTACACCTTC
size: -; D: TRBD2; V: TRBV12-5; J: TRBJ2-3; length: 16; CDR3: CASGSGLAGASDTQYF; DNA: TGTGCTAGTGGTTCCGGACTAGCGGGAGCTTCAGATACGCAGTATTTT
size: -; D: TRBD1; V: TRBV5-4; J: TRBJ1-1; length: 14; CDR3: CASSSDRGGAEAFF; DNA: TGTGCCAGCAGCTCGGACAGGGGAGGAGCTGAAGCTTTCTTT
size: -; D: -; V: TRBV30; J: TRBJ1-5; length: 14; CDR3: CAWRGRGSNQPQHF; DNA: TGTGCCTGGAGGGGTAGAGGGAGCAATCAGCCCCAGCATTTT
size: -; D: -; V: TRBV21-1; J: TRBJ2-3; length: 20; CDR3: CASKHETLTGSGERGDTQYF; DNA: TGTGCCAGCAAGCATGAAACTCTAACCGGCAGCGGGGAAAGGGGAGATACGCAGTATTTT
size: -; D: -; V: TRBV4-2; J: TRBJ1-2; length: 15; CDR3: CASSQDTGTTEGYTF; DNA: TGTGCCAGCAGCCAAGATACAGGAACCACTGAGGGCTACACCTTC
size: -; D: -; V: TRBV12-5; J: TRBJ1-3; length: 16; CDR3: CASSNSLVSSGNTIYF; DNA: TGTGCTAGTAGTAACAGCCTTGTAAGCTCTGGAAACACCATATATTTT
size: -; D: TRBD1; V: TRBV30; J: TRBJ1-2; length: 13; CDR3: CAWGTGAHYGYTF; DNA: TGTGCCTGGGGGACAGGGGCCCACTATGGCTACACCTTC
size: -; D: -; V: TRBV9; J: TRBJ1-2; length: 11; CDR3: CASAGIYGYTF; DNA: TGTGCCAGCGCGGGGATCTATGGCTACACCTTC
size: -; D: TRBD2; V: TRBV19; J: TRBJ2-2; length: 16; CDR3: CASSVASGTNTGELFF; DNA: TGTGCCAGTAGTGTCGCTAGCGGGACGAACACCGGGGAGCTGTTTTTT
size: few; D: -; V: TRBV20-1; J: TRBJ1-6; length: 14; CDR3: CSASLRDRRSPLHF; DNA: TGCAGTGCTAGTCTTCGAGACCGGCGGTCACCCCTCCACTTT
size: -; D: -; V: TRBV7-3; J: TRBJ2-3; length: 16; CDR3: CASSLNGGTITDTQYF; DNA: TGTGCCAGCAGCTTAAACGGCGGGACGATAACAGATACGCAGTATTTT